This T cell receptor beta chain comes out of a study of blood T cell repertoires in COVID-19. Study details: Samples representing acute and convalescent COVID-19 were sourced from the United States, Italy and Spain. T cells, B-cell-depleted T cells, or PBMCs provided the cDNA or gDNA that served as material.

The CDR3 covers 15 residues. Germline loops: CDR1 MDHEN, CDR2 SYDVKM. Trimming shortened V by 6 bases and J by 2 bases, and 11 bases separated the two germline ends. Original analysis: Amplification of reference gene primers provided the estimated nucleated cell counts. The method was immunoSEQ multiplex PCR; TCRdb's version includes in-frame clones alone and lacks a portion of them. Clone size and V and J calls were adopted from that table, with D and trimming inferred from the DNA. This table has 200,000 to 300,000 clones, about 79% appearing once. The chain joins TRBV28 to TRBJ2-6, with a weak D call TRBD1 (6 bases). The origin of this receptor is a man older than 75 with acute or convalescent COVID-19. The source material was peripheral blood. Here the CDR3 DNA reads TGTGCCAGCAGGACAGGAAATCCTGGGGCCAACGTCCTGACTTTC. It codes for CASRTGNPGANVLTF.